A selection of T cell receptor beta chains follows, all from one sample in a study of chemoradiotherapy in HPV16-positive cancers. Method: immunoSEQ multiplex PCR; TCRdb's copy keeps in-frame clones and lacks some. The sample holds under 35,000 clones, about 87% seen once. The sequenced sample was blood, obtained from a patient who underwent chemoradiotherapy. The source of these receptors is a human donor with HPV-associated anogenital cancer. Both conserved end residues are part of each CDR3.

v_gene	j_gene	CDR3aa
TRBV5-1	TRBJ1-2	CASSLAGGAGDGYTF
TRBV5-1	TRBJ1-1	CASSWVGGQGTEAFF
TRBV27	TRBJ2-7	CASSSPEGIYEQYF
TRBV5-4	TRBJ2-1	CASSVAPRGSNEQFF
TRBV10-1	TRBJ2-3	CASSESGQGTDTQYF
TRBV2	TRBJ2-5	CASHGEGGSRRTQYF
TRBV6-4	TRBJ2-3	CASSDSKYGGDTDTQYF
TRBV5-8	TRBJ1-6	CASSLVAWGKGNSPLHF
TRBV28	TRBJ1-6	CASSLDRGRSPLHF
TRBV30	TRBJ2-4	CAWSPGLWVKAKNIQYF
TRBV19	TRBJ1-1	CASSKGQGITEAFF
TRBV5-6	TRBJ2-1	CASSFPPADNEQFF
TRBV7-3	TRBJ2-7	CASSLTGVRGRYEQYF
TRBV19	TRBJ2-3	CASSGAAGSTDTQYF
TRBV4-1	TRBJ1-2	CASSPAGQGINYGYTF
TRBV6-1	TRBJ2-3	CASSEATGADTQYF
TRBV2	TRBJ2-1	CASREGTSGRYLGTYNEQFF
TRBV28	TRBJ2-1	CAIRSPGYYEQFF
TRBV2	TRBJ2-3	CASRSDTWTDTQYF
TRBV7-2	TRBJ1-2	CASSLGLANYGYTF
TRBV6-6	TRBJ1-5	CAVGQPQHF
TRBV7-3	TRBJ2-5	CASSLTSGGNQETQYF